The next 25 T cell receptor beta chains were all read from a single sample in a study of human T cells and chemical hapten exposure. The time point: patch test 1, 2 weeks after DPC sensitization. Noted treatment: therapeutic diphenylcyclopropenone sensitization with weekly scalp DPC. Via MiXCR, TCRdb re-called the RACE reads, giving one row per CDR3 protein. This sample has around 100,000 distinct CDR3 sequences, with approximately 11% found just once. The specimen comprised whole blood, sampled in connection with sensitization to the hapten diphenylcyclopropenone (DPC). The receptors were sampled from a woman between 40 and 50 years old with alopecia areata. Some clones in this sample may be carry-over from other donors' samples.

This clonotype was seen repeatedly, ten times or more. The chain couples TRBV29-1 to TRBJ1-5, with D perhaps matching TRBD1 (6 bases). V dropped 6 bases and J dropped 5 bases, with 14 bases sitting between them. CDR3 size: 13 residues. Germline-derived CDR1 and CDR2 are SQVTM and ANQGSEA. As DNA, the CDR3 is TGCAGCGTGAAGCTGAGGGGGGATCAGCCCCAGCATTTT. Translation: CSVKLRGDQPQHF.

This clonotype was seen at least ten times. The CDR3 DNA sequence: TGTGCCAGCAGTTTGGGCCCTTATAATTCACCCCTCCACTTT. Its translation: CASSLGPYNSPLHF. This chain links TRBV12-3 or TRBV12-4 with TRBJ1-6; D is ambiguous. The length of the CDR3 is 14 residues. Trimming cost V 3 bases and J 4 bases, with 7 bases left between them.

About this clonotype itself: Possible read error: a much larger clone is one base away. The V gene is TRBV20-1, the J gene TRBJ2-7; D call uncertain. This CDR3 spans 13 amino acids. Trimming left V 3 bases short and J 6 bases short, with 15 bases between. CDR1 and CDR2 from the germline V gene are DFQATT and SNEGSKA (reference sequence). This chain's CDR3 is CSASGELLLEQYF. The CDR3, as DNA: TGCAGTGCTAGTGGAGAACTTCTACTCGAGCAGTACTTC.

J is TRBJ2-1 and V is TRBV7-2, with 11 bases lining up with TRBD2. Germline CDR1 SGHTA, CDR2 FQGNSA. J lost 9 bases, V lost 4 bases, and 5 bases had no gene match. The CDR3 totals 14 residues. DNA for the CDR3: TGTGCCAGCAGCTATAGCGGGGGGGCGCGTGAGCAGTTCTTC. Translated, it gives CASSYSGGAREQFF.

This clonotype was seen at least ten times. V and J are TRBV14 and TRBJ1-1; no clear D. Per the germline V gene, CDR1 is SGHDN and CDR2 is FVKESK. V dropped 4 bases and J dropped 6 bases, with 12 bases sitting between them. This CDR3 contains 13 residues. In nucleotides, the CDR3 is TGTGCCAGCAGCCCCAGAATCTACCCTGAAGCTTTCTTT. This codes for CASSPRIYPEAFF.

This clonotype showed up many times. The chain is built from TRBV15 and TRBJ2-3; 10 bases agree with TRBD1. The CDR3 covers 16 residues. The V gene end was trimmed by 3 bases and the J gene end by 3 bases; junction bases not matched to a gene: 6. Germline CDR1 reads LNHNV; CDR2 reads YYDKDF (reference sequence). CDR3 DNA sequence: TGTGCCACCAGCAGGTGGGGACAGGGGCAAACAGATACGCAGTATTTT. The encoded protein is CATSRWGQGQTDTQYF.

This clonotype has just a few counts. The chain is built from TRBV20-1 and TRBJ2-5, with 10 bases aligning to TRBD2. The CDR3 consists of 16 residues. Looked up from germline, CDR1 is DFQATT and CDR2 is SNEGSKA (reference sequence). V was pared by 0 bases and J by 11 bases, with 15 bases of the junction left unmatched. The CDR3 is CSAREGSGRAIESQYF. CDR3 DNA: TGCAGTGCTAGAGAGGGGAGCGGGAGGGCGATCGAGTCTCAGTACTTC.

The V gene is TRBV6-5, the J gene TRBJ2-1; TRBD2 matches at 11 bases. CDR1 MNHEY and CDR2 SVGAGI come from the germline V gene. The CDR3 is 18 residues long. With 6 bases clipped from V and 6 bases from J, the junction kept 16 bases outside the gene matches. CDR3 amino acids: CASSLSGLAVTRSNEQFF. CDR3 nucleotide sequence: TGTGCCAGCAGCCTTTCGGGACTAGCGGTAACCCGGTCCAATGAGCAGTTCTTC.

This clonotype was seen a handful of times. Here the CDR3 reads CASSLLGLRQRGELFF. DNA of the CDR3: TGTGCCAGCAGCTTGCTGGGACTACGACAGCGAGGGGAGCTGTTTTTT. The chain employs TRBV11-2 and TRBJ2-2; 7 nucleotides match TRBD2. CDR3 length: 16 amino acids. V shed 3 bases and J 8 bases; nucleotides not matched to a gene: 12. CDR1 and CDR2 from the germline V gene are SGHAT and FQNNGV.

This clonotype was found a few times. This rearrangement joins TRBV7-9 to TRBJ1-5, with 9 bases aligning to TRBD1. CDR1 is SEHNR, CDR2 FQNEAQ, per germline (reference sequence). V shed 5 bases and J 6 bases; nucleotides not matched to a gene: 8. The CDR3 runs to 15 residues. DNA of the CDR3: TGTGCCAGCAGCGCCACAGGGGGCGTGGGTCAGCCCCAGCATTTT. It is translated as CASSATGGVGQPQHF.

This clonotype turned up a few times. The V call is TRBV11-2, the J call TRBJ2-2, with D possibly being TRBD1 or TRBD2 (5 bases each). The CDR3 has 16 residues. Germline CDR1 reads SGHAT; CDR2 reads FQNNGV. Trimming cost V 0 bases and J 6 bases, with 14 bases left between them. The CDR3 region has the DNA TGTGCCAGCAGCTTAGAACCGAGGGGTTGGGCCGGGGAGCTGTTTTTT. Encoded protein: CASSLEPRGWAGELFF.

This clonotype came up a few times. The chain links TRBV6-6 to TRBJ1-6; D is perhaps TRBD1 (5 bases). CDR1 and CDR2 from the germline V gene are MNHNY and SVGAGI (reference sequence). The CDR3 runs 15 residues. Deletions cut 10 bases from V and 3 bases from J, with 16 bases between. The CDR3 region has the DNA TGTGCCACCCTGGGGCAGGGCGACTATAATTCACCCCTCCACTTT. It encodes CATLGQGDYNSPLHF.

This clonotype was seen only a few times. The J gene is TRBJ1-2, the V gene TRBV29-1; a weak D match, TRBD1 (5 bases). This CDR3 comprises 12 residues. Germline CDR1 and CDR2: SQVTM and ANQGSEA. Deletions cut 4 bases from V and 1 base from J, with 7 bases between. CDR3 sequence (DNA): TGCAGCGTTGGGGGCAGTAACTATGGCTACACCTTC. It is translated as CSVGGSNYGYTF.

The table lists this clonotype with a few counts. V and J are TRBV29-1 and TRBJ2-5, with D unresolved. There are 13 residues in the CDR3. The germline V gene has CDR1 SQVTM and CDR2 ANQGSEA. The V and J ends lost 6 bases and 1 base respectively, with 12 bases between them. The CDR3 loop reads CSVAYSTQETQYF. Here the CDR3 DNA reads TGCAGCGTCGCATACTCTACCCAAGAGACCCAGTACTTC.

This chain links TRBV18 with TRBJ2-7; a weak D match, TRBD2 (5 bases). Per germline, CDR1 KGHSH and CDR2 LQKENI. The CDR3 consists of 14 residues. V was cut by 2 bases and J by 5 bases, with 13 bases left in between. The CDR3: CASSPYLSGDEQYF. CDR3 nucleotides: TGTGCCAGCTCACCATATTTGTCCGGGGACGAGCAGTACTTC. The entire variable domain, with the rest obtained from reference TRBV18 and TRBJ2-7, is as follows: NAGVMQNPRHLVRRRGQEARLRCSPMKGHSHVYWYRQLPEEGLKFMVYLQKENIIDESGMPKERFSAEFPKEGPSILRIQQVVRGDSAAYFCASSPYLSGDEQYFGPGTRLTVT.

This clonotype was observed a few times. The chain recombines TRBV12-3 or TRBV12-4 with TRBJ2-4; the match to TRBD2 covers 8 bases. The CDR3 has 16 amino acids. After removal of 5 bases from V and 6 bases from J, the junction contained 12 bases not matched to a gene. The CDR3 bases are TGTGCCAGCAGTCCCGTAGGAGCGGGAGAAGGAAACATTCAGTACTTC. Translation: CASSPVGAGEGNIQYF.

This clonotype was seen more than once but under ten times. This rearrangement joins TRBV6-5 to TRBJ2-7; 8 nucleotides match TRBD1. This CDR3 spans 13 amino acids. The J segment lost 6 bases and the V segment lost 1 base, leaving 2 bases of the junction unmatched. Germline V gene sequence: CDR1 MNHEY, CDR2 SVGAGI. CDR3 protein: CASSYLTGVEQYF. As DNA, the CDR3 is TGTGCCAGCAGTTACTTGACAGGGGTCGAGCAGTACTTC.

Many counts were recorded for this clonotype. The V call is TRBV12-3 or TRBV12-4, the J call TRBJ1-5; D is uncertain. This CDR3 comprises 17 residues. The V gene lost 2 bases and the J gene lost 0 bases, with 14 bases spanning the gap. CDR3 in amino acids: CASSLRASRYSNQPQHF. CDR3 DNA sequence: TGTGCCAGCAGTTTACGAGCCAGTCGGTATAGCAATCAGCCCCAGCATTTT.

The rearrangement links TRBV15 to TRBJ2-1, with TRBD2 matching 7 bases. CDR3 length: 16 amino acids. Trimming removed 2 bases from V and 0 bases from J; junction bases left unmatched: 4. The germline V gene has CDR1 LNHNV and CDR2 YYDKDF (reference sequence). The CDR3 spells CATSRLLAPSYNEQFF. Here the CDR3 DNA reads TGTGCCACCAGCAGACTACTAGCGCCCTCCTACAATGAGCAGTTCTTC.

This clonotype was picked up a small number of times. The chain links TRBV6-5 to TRBJ2-3; 7 positions match TRBD1. Unmatched junction bases numbered 10, after V lost 4 bases and J lost 3 bases. Germline CDR1 is MNHEY and CDR2 is SVGAGI. The CDR3 has 16 amino acids. CDR3 protein: CASSSRTGLGTDTQYF. The CDR3 coding sequence is TGTGCCAGCAGTTCCCGGACAGGCTTAGGGACAGATACGCAGTATTTT.

The chain combines TRBV20-1 with TRBJ2-3, with TRBD2 identical over 7 bases. Losses at the gene ends were 7 bases for V and 3 bases for J; bases not matched to a gene: 7. This CDR3 is 13 amino acids long. Per germline, CDR1 DFQATT and CDR2 SNEGSKA (reference sequence). DNA for the CDR3: TGCAGTGTAGCGGGTTCAGGGACAGATACGCAGTATTTT. This codes for CSVAGSGTDTQYF.

This chain joins TRBV6-2 or TRBV6-3 and TRBJ2-1; D ambiguous. The CDR3 is 15 amino acids. Germline V lookup: CDR1 MNHEY, CDR2 SVGEGT. The V end was cut by 0 bases, the J end by 3 bases, with 9 bases between. This CDR3 is CASSYSEKIYNEQFF. Written as DNA, the CDR3 is TGTGCCAGCAGTTACTCGGAGAAGATCTACAATGAGCAGTTCTTC.

There are a few counts of this clonotype. The gene calls are TRBV14 and TRBJ1-2; unclear D gene. Trimming removed 1 base at V and 5 bases at J, with 8 bases between. The CDR3 totals 13 residues. Germline CDR1 and CDR2: SGHDN and FVKESK. The CDR3, as DNA: TGTGCCAGCAGCCAAGCAGGAGCATATGGCTACACCTTC. Protein sequence: CASSQAGAYGYTF.

This clonotype showed up many times. The V gene is TRBV29-1, the J gene TRBJ1-1, with D hard to call. The germline V gene encodes CDR1 SQVTM and CDR2 ANQGSEA. The CDR3 has 14 residues. V dropped 2 bases and J dropped 1 base, with 11 bases sitting between them. This CDR3 is CSVEIGLWNTEAFF. CDR3 nucleotides: TGCAGCGTTGAAATTGGGCTGTGGAACACTGAAGCTTTCTTT.

There are many counts of this clonotype. This chain links TRBV5-5 with TRBJ1-5, with 7 bases that match TRBD1. This CDR3 is built from 14 residues. V was clipped by 4 bases and J by 9 bases; unmatched bases: 10. CDR1 and CDR2 (germline): SGHKS, YYEKEE (reference sequence). CDR3 DNA sequence: TGTGCCAGCAGCCGAGGGCAGGGGGATCCGCCCCAGCATTTT. It translates to CASSRGQGDPPQHF.